This is a list of T cell receptor beta chains from one sample in a study of shared clonotypes between healthy human individuals. The method was immunoSEQ multiplex PCR; TCRdb's version includes in-frame clones alone and lacks a portion of them. The data show around 1 million clones, about 80% seen once. The sample comprised memory CD4+ T cells sorted from blood. The receptors were sampled from a man aged 18 to 30 in good health. Each CDR3 is given with its conserved first and last residue. A D gene is named only where the DNA matches it firmly. Rows give clone size only sometimes, using once, few, many, or a class for an expanded clone.

v_call	d_call	j_call	clone_size	cdr3_length	cdr3_nt	cdr3_aa
TRBV28	.	TRBJ2-6	.	15	TGTGCCAGCAGTCAACAGGGCTCTGGGGCCAACGTCCTGACTTTC	CASSQQGSGANVLTF
TRBV2	.	TRBJ2-2	.	16	TGTGCCAGCTCTCGCCGTGACCCCTTGAACACCGGGGAGCTGTTTTTT	CASSRRDPLNTGELFF
TRBV5-1	.	TRBJ2-1	medium-sized	14	TGCGCCAGCAGCTTGGAGAGGAATGGCAATGAGCAGTTCTTC	CASSLERNGNEQFF
TRBV7-9	TRBD2	TRBJ2-5	few	15	TGTGCCAGCAGCCTTCGGTTGACTAGCGAAGAGACCCAGTACTTC	CASSLRLTSEETQYF
TRBV19	TRBD2	TRBJ2-7	.	15	TGTGCCAGTAGTATCCTAGCGGGAGGAAATTACGAGCAGTACTTC	CASSILAGGNYEQYF
TRBV14	TRBD2	TRBJ2-1	few	13	TGTGCCAGCAGACCCTCTAGCGGGCTCAAACAGTTCTTC	CASRPSSGLKQFF
TRBV6-1	.	TRBJ1-2	once	15	TGTGCCAGCAATTATTTCGGCGGGGAAGGGTATGGCTACACCTTC	CASNYFGGEGYGYTF
TRBV6-1	.	TRBJ1-5	.	14	TGTGCCAGCAGTGTCGGGGTAAACAATCAGCCCCAGCATTTT	CASSVGVNNQPQHF
TRBV7-8	.	TRBJ2-1	few	15	TGTGCCAGCAGCTCTCGAACCCGTCCCGAGAATGAGCAGTTCTTC	CASSSRTRPENEQFF
TRBV7-2	TRBD1	TRBJ1-4	.	14	TGTGCCAGCAGCCGGGACAGCTCAAATGAAAAACTGTTTTTT	CASSRDSSNEKLFF
TRBV27	TRBD2	TRBJ2-3	.	15	TGTGCCAGCAGACCGCGGGGGGGCCGCACAGATACGCAGTATTTT	CASRPRGGRTDTQYF
TRBV5-8	.	TRBJ2-5	once	16	TGTGCCAGCAGCTTGGGCGCAGGAGGGTACCAAGAGACCCAGTACTTC	CASSLGAGGYQETQYF
TRBV4-1	.	TRBJ1-3	.	16	TGCGCCAGCAGCCAAGATCGGCTGCTTATGGGTCGCACCATATATTTT	CASSQDRLLMGRTIYF
TRBV5-4	.	TRBJ1-6	few	14	TGTGCCAGCAGCTTCGACAGTTATAATTCACCCCTCCACTTT	CASSFDSYNSPLHF
TRBV4-2	TRBD2	TRBJ2-5	few	15	TGTGCCAGCAGCGTCTCCCTAGCGGTCTCGGGGGAAGACTACTTC	CASSVSLAVSGEDYF
TRBV11-3	TRBD1	TRBJ1-4	.	19	TGTGCCAGCAGCTACAAACTAAATATACCGGGACAGGGTAATGAAAAACTGTTTTTT	CASSYKLNIPGQGNEKLFF
TRBV6-5	TRBD1	TRBJ2-6	.	15	TGTGCCAGCGGACAGGGGAGCTCTGGGGCCAACGTCCTGACTTTC	CASGQGSSGANVLTF
TRBV14	.	TRBJ2-7	.	14	TGTGCCAGCAGCCAAGCCCTGAGATCCTACGAGCAGTACTTC	CASSQALRSYEQYF
TRBV7-9	.	TRBJ2-2	many	13	TGTGCCAGCAGCTTCATCGTCGCCGGGGAGCTGTTTTTT	CASSFIVAGELFF
TRBV6-6	.	TRBJ2-5	.	16	TGTGCCAGCAGTTACTCGAGGCCAGGGAACATCGAGACCCAGTACTTC	CASSYSRPGNIETQYF
TRBV5-6	.	TRBJ2-7	.	14	TGTGCCAGCAGCTTAGGGACACTTTCCTACGAGCAGTACTTC	CASSLGTLSYEQYF
TRBV29-1	.	TRBJ2-5	once	15	TGCAGCGTTGAGATTCCGAGACAGCACCAAGAGACCCAGTACTTC	CSVEIPRQHQETQYF
TRBV19	.	TRBJ1-2	few	18	TGTGCCAGTAGTTCAAAGACAGGTGGCCGCTTTACTAACTATGGCTACACCTTC	CASSSKTGGRFTNYGYTF
TRBV5-1	TRBD2	TRBJ2-1	.	15	TGCGCCAGCAGCCCCACTAGCGGGGGTTACAATGAGCAGTTCTTC	CASSPTSGGYNEQFF
TRBV7-2	.	TRBJ1-4	.	15	TGTGCCAGCAGCTTAAATGGCAGGTCGAATGAAAAACTGTTTTTT	CASSLNGRSNEKLFF
TRBV19	.	TRBJ2-2	once	13	TGTGCCAGTCATCCTCGGGGTACCGGGGAGCTGTTTTTT	CASHPRGTGELFF
TRBV5-6	.	TRBJ1-1	.	14	TGTGCCAGCAGCTTCCTACAGGTGAACACTGAAGCTTTCTTT	CASSFLQVNTEAFF
TRBV7-8	TRBD1	TRBJ1-6	.	18	TGTGCCAGCAGCTTAATGGACAGGGCAAGCTCCTATAATTCACCCCTCCACTTT	CASSLMDRASSYNSPLHF
TRBV14	.	TRBJ1-1	few	12	TGTGCCAGCAGCCAAGACAGAACGAAAGCTTTCTTT	CASSQDRTKAFF
TRBV10-2	.	TRBJ1-4	.	15	TGCGCCAGCAGTGGAGGGCGGCCAACTAATGAAAAACTGTTTTTT	CASSGGRPTNEKLFF
TRBV30	.	TRBJ2-3	.	15	TGTGCCTGGGTTCGGGGTAGCGGCCACACAGATACGCAGTATTTT	CAWVRGSGHTDTQYF
TRBV6-1	.	TRBJ1-1	.	12	TGTGCCTGTTCCGGGGGAGGGACTGAAGCTTTCTTT	CACSGGGTEAFF
TRBV7-2	TRBD1	TRBJ1-2	.	15	TGTGCCAGCAGCTTGGGACAGGGGGGTAACTATGGCTACACCTTC	CASSLGQGGNYGYTF
TRBV5-5	.	TRBJ1-4	.	14	TGTGCCAGCAGCTTGGCCACGACGAACGAAAAACTGTTTTTT	CASSLATTNEKLFF
TRBV6-1	.	TRBJ2-1	.	13	TGTGCCAGCAGTGAACGTAGCGGCAATGAGCAGTTCTTC	CASSERSGNEQFF
TRBV5-8	.	TRBJ1-1	.	13	TGTGCCAGCAGCCATCAGGAGAACACTGAAGCTTTCTTT	CASSHQENTEAFF
TRBV6-5	.	TRBJ1-1	.	13	TGTGCCAGCAGAACCCACATGAACACTGAAGCTTTCTTT	CASRTHMNTEAFF
TRBV27	.	TRBJ1-2	.	16	TGTGCCAGCAGTTTATCCCCTAGGGCGGAACTCTATGGCTACACCTTC	CASSLSPRAELYGYTF
TRBV5-4	.	TRBJ1-6	.	15	TGTGCCAGCAAGGTGGGGGGCAGCTATAATTCACCCCTCCACTTT	CASKVGGSYNSPLHF
TRBV28	.	TRBJ1-2	.	12	TGTGCCAGCAGTTCCAGTCCAGGAGGCTACACCTTC	CASSSSPGGYTF
TRBV28	.	TRBJ2-1	.	14	TGTGCCAGCAGTTACGGGAGTAATTACAATGAGCAGTTCTTC	CASSYGSNYNEQFF
TRBV6-6	.	TRBJ1-3	.	14	TGTGCCAGCAGTTACTCGTCAGTGTCAGACACCATATATTTT	CASSYSSVSDTIYF
TRBV30	.	TRBJ1-5	.	15	TGTGCCTGGAGTGATAGGGCCATCAGGAGTCAGCCCCAGCATTTT	CAWSDRAIRSQPQHF
TRBV7-2	.	TRBJ1-3	.	15	TGTGCCAGCAGCTTAGTGGGTGTAGGTGGAAACACCATATATTTT	CASSLVGVGGNTIYF
TRBV5-6	.	TRBJ2-7	.	18	TGTGCCAGCAGCCAAGACACAAACTACCGCTTGACGCCCTACGAGCAGTACTTC	CASSQDTNYRLTPYEQYF
TRBV30	.	TRBJ2-7	once	12	TGTGCCTGGAGTCCCGGACCCTACGAGCAGTACTTC	CAWSPGPYEQYF
TRBV5-1	.	TRBJ1-1	.	14	TGCGCCAGCAGCTCTGGGGACCGGGACACTGAAGCTTTCTTT	CASSSGDRDTEAFF
TRBV6-4	.	TRBJ2-3	many	11	TGTGCCAGCACCTTGACAGATACGCAGTATTTT	CASTLTDTQYF
TRBV28	TRBD1	TRBJ1-2	.	15	TGTGCCAGCAGTTTAAAGGACAGGTCAGCGGGGGGCTACACCTTC	CASSLKDRSAGGYTF
TRBV30	.	TRBJ2-3	.	17	TGTGCCTGGAGCAAACCGAGAGGGATCCGGAGCACAGATACGCAGTATTTT	CAWSKPRGIRSTDTQYF
TRBV11-3	.	TRBJ2-1	once	11	TGTGCCAGCAGCCGGTCGGGTGAGCAGTTCTTC	CASSRSGEQFF
TRBV15	TRBD1	TRBJ1-4	.	16	TGTGCCACCAGCAGAGAGGACAGGTTGAGGAGTGAAAAACTGTTTTTT	CATSREDRLRSEKLFF
TRBV2	TRBD1	TRBJ1-1	.	14	TGTGCCAGCAGGGGACAGGGGGGGTACACTGAAGCTTTCTTT	CASRGQGGYTEAFF